What follows describes a single T cell receptor (beta chain). Produced via immunoSEQ multiplex PCR; TCRdb's table is partial and in-frame only. The table shows tens of thousands of clones, with around 90% occurring only once. The sample comes from a study of blood T cell repertoires in COVID-19. At the level of the study: In each case, the material was cDNA or gDNA derived from T cells, B-cell-depleted T cells, or PBMCs.

Trimming removed 4 bases from V and 6 bases from J; junction bases left unmatched: 9. Looked up from germline, CDR1 is LNHDA and CDR2 is SQIVND (reference sequence). This CDR3 spans 16 amino acids. The chain is built from TRBV19 and TRBJ1-1; 12 positions agree with TRBD1. The material sequenced was peripheral blood. The sequence came from a man in his 60s with acute or convalescent COVID-19. CDR3 DNA: TGTGCCAGTAGTACAGACCGGGACAGGGGGCGACCTGAAGCTTTCTTT. Residues: CASSTDRDRGRPEAFF.